A single T cell receptor beta chain is shown here with its context. Its antigen is currently unknown. Germline loops: CDR1 ENHRY, CDR2 SYGVKD. V dropped 3 bases and J dropped 3 bases, with 11 bases sitting between them. The CDR3 contains 14 residues. The run depth of the assay was deep. Repertoires were generated with immunoSEQ multiplex PCR, while TCRdb's copy carries only in-frame clones and drops some. The table shows about 1.1 million clones, with approximately 78% occurring only once. These data originate in a study of shared clonotypes between healthy human individuals. Study results and caveats: Memory subsets generally showed lower estimated richness than naive subsets.

The sequence came from a man in his late teens or twenties in good health. Some clones in this sample may be carry-over from other donors' samples. The chain is built from TRBV10-3 and TRBJ1-1; tentatively, D is TRBD1 (6 bases). The sample taken for sequencing was memory CD4+ T cells from PBMCs. The subset was: CD45RA-negative fraction. The CDR3 region is CAISDFGGYTEAFF. The CDR3 nucleotides are TGTGCCATCAGTGATTTCGGGGGCTACACTGAAGCTTTCTTT.